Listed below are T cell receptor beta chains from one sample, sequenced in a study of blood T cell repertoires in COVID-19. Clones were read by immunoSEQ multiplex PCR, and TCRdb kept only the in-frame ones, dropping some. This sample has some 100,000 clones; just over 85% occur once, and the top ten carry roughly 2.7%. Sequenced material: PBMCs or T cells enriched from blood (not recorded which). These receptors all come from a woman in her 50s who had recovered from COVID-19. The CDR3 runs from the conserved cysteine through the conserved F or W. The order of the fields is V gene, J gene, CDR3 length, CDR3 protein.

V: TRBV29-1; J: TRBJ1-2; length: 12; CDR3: CSVGELNYGYTF
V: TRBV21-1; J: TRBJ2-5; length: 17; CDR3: CASSKALEEGREETQYF
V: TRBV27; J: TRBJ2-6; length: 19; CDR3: CASSLAPGIPSGGANVLTF
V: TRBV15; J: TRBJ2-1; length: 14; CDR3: CATSRKDSFNEQFF
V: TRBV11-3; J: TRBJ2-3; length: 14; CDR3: CASSLAAGTDTQYF
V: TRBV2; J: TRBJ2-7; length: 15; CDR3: CAGAGGTSVLLEQYF
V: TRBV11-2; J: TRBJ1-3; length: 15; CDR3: CASSLSGARGNTIYF
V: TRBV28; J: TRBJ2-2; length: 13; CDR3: CASISGGTGELFF
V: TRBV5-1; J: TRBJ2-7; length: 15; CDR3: CASSLSGQGAREQYF
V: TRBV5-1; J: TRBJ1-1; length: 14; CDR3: CASSSKGQDTEAFF
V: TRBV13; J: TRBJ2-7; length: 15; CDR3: CASSYTSGARYEQYF
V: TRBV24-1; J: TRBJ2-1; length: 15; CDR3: CATSDSQTVYNEQFF
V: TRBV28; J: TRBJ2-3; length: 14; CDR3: CASRVAGATDTQYF
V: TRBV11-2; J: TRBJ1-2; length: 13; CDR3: CASRNLQGYGYTF
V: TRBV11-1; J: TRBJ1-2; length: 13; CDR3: CASSRRTERGYTF
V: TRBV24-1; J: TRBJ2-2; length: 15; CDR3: CATSGPTGSTGELFF
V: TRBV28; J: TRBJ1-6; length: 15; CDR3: CASSPRDFSNSPLHF
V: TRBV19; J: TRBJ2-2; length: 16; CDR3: CASESVGQINTGELFF
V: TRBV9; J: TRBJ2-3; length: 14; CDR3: CASSPTFATDTQYF
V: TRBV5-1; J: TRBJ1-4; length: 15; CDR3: CASSTDRVGNEKLFF
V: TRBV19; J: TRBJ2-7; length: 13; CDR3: CASSNQASYEQYF
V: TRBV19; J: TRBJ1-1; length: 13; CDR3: CASSIGGGTEAFF
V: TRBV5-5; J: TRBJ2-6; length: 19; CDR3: CASSLGIGPEGSGANVLTF
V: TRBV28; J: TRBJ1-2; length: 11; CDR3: CASSDGLGYTF
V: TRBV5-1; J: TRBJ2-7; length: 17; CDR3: CASSLAPDRGLVYEQYF
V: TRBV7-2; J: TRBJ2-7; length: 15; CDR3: CASSLVGQGSYEQYF
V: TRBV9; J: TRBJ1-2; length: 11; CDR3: CASSGQGGYTF
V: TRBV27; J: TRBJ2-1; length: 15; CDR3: CASSTRDSLGDEQFF
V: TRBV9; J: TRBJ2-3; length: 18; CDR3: CASSVGQGAYTSTDTQYF
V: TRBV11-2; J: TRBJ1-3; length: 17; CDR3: CASTLRQKTGSGNTIYF
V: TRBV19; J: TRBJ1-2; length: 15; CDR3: CASNTGVIPNYGYTF
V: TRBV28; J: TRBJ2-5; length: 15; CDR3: CASSSSSGREETQYF
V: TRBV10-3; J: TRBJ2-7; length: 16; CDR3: CAISELPADSSYEQYF
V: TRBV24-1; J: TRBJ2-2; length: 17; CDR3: CATSDLSQGYNTGELFF
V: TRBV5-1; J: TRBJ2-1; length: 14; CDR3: CASRSHVDSNEQFF
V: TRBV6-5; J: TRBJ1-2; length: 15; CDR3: CASSPSGVSNYGYTF
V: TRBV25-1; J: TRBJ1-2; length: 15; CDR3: CASSEGGTGGLGYTF
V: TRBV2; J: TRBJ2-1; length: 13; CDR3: CASSEEQYNEQFF
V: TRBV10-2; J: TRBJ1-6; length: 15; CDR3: CASRMDRVNNSPLHF
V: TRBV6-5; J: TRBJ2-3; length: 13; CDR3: CASSREAGGTQYF
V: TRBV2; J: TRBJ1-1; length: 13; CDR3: CASTRLLGQIAFF
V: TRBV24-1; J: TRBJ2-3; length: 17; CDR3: CATSDLTSGGNTDTQYF
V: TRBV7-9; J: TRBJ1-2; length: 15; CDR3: CASSRGLTDRYGYTF
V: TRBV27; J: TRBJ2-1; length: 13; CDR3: CASSGGDYNEQFF
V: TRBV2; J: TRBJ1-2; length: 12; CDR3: CASSEETYGYTF
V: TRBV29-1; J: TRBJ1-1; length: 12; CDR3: CSGRTGNTEAFF
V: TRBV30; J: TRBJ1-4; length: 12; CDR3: CACRDFNEKLFF
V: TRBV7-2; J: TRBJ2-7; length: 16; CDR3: CASSVPGLAGVYEQYF
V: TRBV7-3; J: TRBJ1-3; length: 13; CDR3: CASSLTSGNTIYF
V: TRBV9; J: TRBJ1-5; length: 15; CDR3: CASSPTGEGIKPQHF